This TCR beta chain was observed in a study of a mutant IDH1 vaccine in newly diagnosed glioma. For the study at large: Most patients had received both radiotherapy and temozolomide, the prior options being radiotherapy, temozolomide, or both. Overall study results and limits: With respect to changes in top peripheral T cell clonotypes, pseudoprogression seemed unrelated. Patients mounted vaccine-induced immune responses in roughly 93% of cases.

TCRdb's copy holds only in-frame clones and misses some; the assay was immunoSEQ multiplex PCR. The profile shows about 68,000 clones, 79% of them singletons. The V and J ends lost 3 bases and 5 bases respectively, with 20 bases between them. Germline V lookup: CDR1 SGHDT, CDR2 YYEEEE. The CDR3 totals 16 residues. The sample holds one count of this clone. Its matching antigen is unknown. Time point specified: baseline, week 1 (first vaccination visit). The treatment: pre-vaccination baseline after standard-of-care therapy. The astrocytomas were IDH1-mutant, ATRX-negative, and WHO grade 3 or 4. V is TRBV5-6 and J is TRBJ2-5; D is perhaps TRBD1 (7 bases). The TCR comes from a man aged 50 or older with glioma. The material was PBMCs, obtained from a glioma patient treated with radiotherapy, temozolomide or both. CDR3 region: CASSWRAGQTMETQYF. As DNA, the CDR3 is TGTGCCAGCAGCTGGCGGGCGGGACAGACCATGGAGACCCAGTACTTC.